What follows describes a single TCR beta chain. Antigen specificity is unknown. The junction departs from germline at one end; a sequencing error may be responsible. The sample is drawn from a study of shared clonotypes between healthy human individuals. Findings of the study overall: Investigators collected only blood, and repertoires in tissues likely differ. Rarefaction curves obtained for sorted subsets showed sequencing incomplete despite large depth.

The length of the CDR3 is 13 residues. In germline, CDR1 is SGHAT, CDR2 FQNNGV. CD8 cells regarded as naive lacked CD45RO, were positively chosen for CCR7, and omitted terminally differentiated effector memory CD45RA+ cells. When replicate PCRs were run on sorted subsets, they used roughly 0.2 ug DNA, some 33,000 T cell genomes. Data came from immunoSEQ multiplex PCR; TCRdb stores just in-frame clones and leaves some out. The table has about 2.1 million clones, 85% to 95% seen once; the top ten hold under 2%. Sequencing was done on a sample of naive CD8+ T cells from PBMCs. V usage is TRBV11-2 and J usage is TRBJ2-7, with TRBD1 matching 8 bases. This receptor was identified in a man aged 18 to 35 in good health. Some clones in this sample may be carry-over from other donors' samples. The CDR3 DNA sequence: TGTGCCAGCAGCGCCATTCCACGGGACAGGCCTTTGTTT. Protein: CASSAIPRDRPLF.